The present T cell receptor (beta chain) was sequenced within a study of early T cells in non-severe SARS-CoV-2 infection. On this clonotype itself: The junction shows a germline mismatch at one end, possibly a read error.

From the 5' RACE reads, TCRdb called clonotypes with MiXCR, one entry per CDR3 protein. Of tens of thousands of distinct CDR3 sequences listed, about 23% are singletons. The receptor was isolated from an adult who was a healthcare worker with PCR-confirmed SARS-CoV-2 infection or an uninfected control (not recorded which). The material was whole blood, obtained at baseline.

The DNA for the CDR3 is TGTGCCAGTAGCCAAGGGGTTACTAATTCACCCCTCCACTTT. Protein sequence: CASSQGVTNSPLHF. The rearrangement links TRBV3-1 to TRBJ1-6, with D perhaps TRBD1 (5 bases). Germline assignment: CDR1 LGHDT and CDR2 YNNKEL (reference sequence). This CDR3 is built from 14 residues.